The clone carrying this T cell receptor beta chain has ten or more counts. Its antigen is still unknown. CDR1 is SGHTA, CDR2 FQGNSA, per germline. Trimming shortened V by 1 base and J by 0 bases, and 19 bases separated the two germline ends. CDR3 length: 19 residues. TCRdb fed the reads into MiXCR, producing one record per CDR3 protein. The data hold a few hundred thousand distinct CDR3 sequences, with almost 40% observed a single time. The entry originates in a study of T cell repertoires in cytomegalovirus infection. Whole-study results and caveats: Ex vivo responses were dominated by HLA-C-restricted CMV-specific TCR beta clonotypes.

This TCR came from a human donor in good health (CMV status not recorded). Some clones in this sample may be carry-over from other donors' samples. The chain joins TRBV7-2 to TRBJ1-3; D remains unclear. Here the sequenced sample was cultured PBMCs, taken from culture after CMV antigen stimulation. This CDR3 is CASSLVATWGGNSGNTIYF. The CDR3, as DNA: TGTGCCAGCAGCTTAGTGGCGACATGGGGAGGGAACTCTGGAAACACCATATATTTT.